The 27 T cell receptor beta chains below were found in one sample sequenced in a study of monozygotic twins with inflammatory bowel disease. Each CDR3 protein gets one entry in TCRdb, which reprocessed the 5' RACE reads and gives no DNA. Reported are about 330,000 distinct CDR3 sequences; the ten largest clones contain 2% to 2.5%. The sequencing input was blood. These receptors all come from a human donor with ulcerative colitis or Crohn's disease, or a healthy co-twin of an affected twin (not recorded which).

V usage is TRBV20-1 and J usage is TRBJ1-1. CDR3 size: 14 residues. Germline V gene lookup returns CDR1 DFQATT and CDR2 SNEGSKA (reference sequence). The CDR3 protein is CSARGPPPGLEAFF.

The V call is TRBV20-1, the J call TRBJ1-5. CDR1 DFQATT and CDR2 SNEGSKA come from the germline V gene (reference sequence). CDR3 length equals 13 residues. The CDR3 protein is CSAVRTPAEPQHF.

The CDR3 here is CASRSLGNTEAFF. V is TRBV9 and J is TRBJ1-1. The CDR3 is made up of 13 amino acids. In germline, CDR1 is SGDLS, CDR2 YYNGEE.

The rearrangement joins TRBV4-1 to TRBJ2-7. Germline CDR1 is MGHRA and CDR2 is YSYEKL. The CDR3 runs 13 residues. The chain's CDR3 is CASSQENMYEQYF.

J is TRBJ1-3 and V is TRBV20-1. This CDR3 spans 11 amino acids. Looked up from germline, CDR1 is DFQATT and CDR2 is SNEGSKA (reference sequence). The CDR3 sequence: CSAILGNTIYF.

The CDR3 protein is CASSPPGTGDEQYF. The chain employs TRBV28 and TRBJ2-7; TCRdb lists TRBD1, though no DNA is available to test this call. The CDR3 is 14 amino acids. Germline V gene data show CDR1 as MDHEN and CDR2 as SYDVKM.

The chain couples TRBV20-1 to TRBJ2-7; there is no DNA to check the TCRdb D call of TRBD2. This CDR3 region has 16 residues. CDR1 DFQATT and CDR2 SNEGSKA come from the germline V gene (reference sequence). CDR3 amino acids: CSARGTSGVGSYEQYF.

The V and J genes are TRBV4-2 and TRBJ2-7. The CDR3 totals 15 residues. Germline V lookup: CDR1 LGHNA, CDR2 YNFKEQ. CDR3 in amino acids: CASSPETGWDYEQYF.

This rearrangement joins TRBV28 to TRBJ2-3. Per the germline V gene, CDR1 is MDHEN and CDR2 is SYDVKM. The CDR3 runs 11 residues. CDR3 amino acids: CASSTGYTQYF. Based on the CDR3 plus reference TRBV28 and TRBJ2-3, the full variable domain is DVKVTQSSRYLVKRTGEKVFLECVQDMDHENMFWYRQDPGLGLRLIYFSYDVKMKEKGDIPEGYSVSREKKERFSLILESASTNQTSMYLCASSTGYTQYFGPGTRLTVL.

The chain couples TRBV7-2 to TRBJ2-5. The V gene's germline CDR1 is SGHTA and CDR2 FQGNSA. The CDR3 extends over 13 amino acids. The CDR3 reads CASSLFPRETQYF.

This sequence joins TRBV6-5 and TRBJ1-2; TCRdb's D call of TRBD1 is untestable without DNA. In germline, CDR1 is MNHEY, CDR2 SVGAGI. This CDR3 spans 13 amino acids. The CDR3 protein is CASSTGQLYGYTF.

The gene calls are TRBV20-1 and TRBJ2-7; without DNA, the TCRdb call of TRBD1 cannot be checked. The CDR3 loop spans 15 amino acids. CDR1 and CDR2 from the germline V gene are DFQATT and SNEGSKA (reference sequence). The CDR3 reads CSARDPPGGNYEQYF.

The chain combines TRBV5-1 with TRBJ2-2; with no DNA, the TCRdb D assignment of TRBD1 cannot be verified. Germline V gene sequence: CDR1 SGHRS, CDR2 YFSETQ. The CDR3 runs 16 residues. This CDR3 reads CASRQTERQGTGELFF.

The genes are TRBV18 and TRBJ1-1. Looked up from germline, CDR1 is KGHSH and CDR2 is LQKENI. The CDR3 spans 14 residues. The CDR3 region is CASLLTPDSTEAFF.

The chain has TRBV4-3 and TRBJ2-2; lacking DNA, the TRBD1 call made by TCRdb goes unchecked. CDR3 size: 15 residues. Germline V CDR1 and CDR2: LGHNA, YSLEER. The CDR3 loop is CASTPTGARTGELFF.

The genes are TRBV20-1 and TRBJ2-6. The germline V gene has CDR1 DFQATT and CDR2 SNEGSKA (reference sequence). CDR3 length equals 15 residues. Here the CDR3 reads CSARDRGTGANVLTF.

CDR3 region: CASRTTSGRAHEQYF. The chain employs TRBV27 and TRBJ2-7; TCRdb names TRBD2, which stays unverified in the absence of DNA. CDR1 is MNHEY and CDR2 is SMNVEV in the germline V gene (reference sequence). The CDR3 is 15 amino acids.

This chain uses TRBV5-1 with TRBJ1-4; TCRdb's D gene call, TRBD1, goes unchecked for lack of DNA. The CDR3 runs 14 residues. Germline CDR1 and CDR2: SGHRS and YFSETQ. This chain's CDR3 is CASSVGPGNEKLFF.

The chain couples TRBV5-4 to TRBJ2-2; the D gene TCRdb calls, TRBD2, cannot be checked with no DNA. Germline V gene data show CDR1 as SGHNT and CDR2 as YYREEE (reference sequence). The CDR3 is 17 amino acids. This chain's CDR3 is CASSPAKTRANTGELFF.

The chain combines TRBV12-3 or TRBV12-4 with TRBJ2-5; TCRdb outputs TRBD1, but without DNA this stays unchecked. The length of the CDR3 is 14 residues. The CDR3 here is CASSSLGGGETQYF.

The chain couples TRBV5-1 to TRBJ2-5; TCRdb reports TRBD1, a call that lacks DNA to check it against. The CDR3 runs to 15 residues. The germline V gene has CDR1 SGHRS and CDR2 YFSETQ. CDR3 sequence reads: CASSFWGTLQETQYF.

The chain recombines TRBV10-3 with TRBJ2-1; TCRdb indicates TRBD2, and absent DNA this call remains unverified. From germline, CDR1 is ENHRY and CDR2 SYGVKD. The CDR3 contains 18 residues. The CDR3 is CAISESGERGTTYNEQFF.

The chain is built from TRBV7-2 and TRBJ1-3. CDR3 size: 11 residues. Germline assignment: CDR1 SGHTA and CDR2 FQGNSA. The CDR3 spells CASSLQSTIYF.

The chain is built from TRBV19 and TRBJ1-5. This CDR3 has 13 residues. Germline V gives CDR1 LNHDA, CDR2 SQIVND (reference sequence). CDR3 sequence reads: CASTSRNDQPQHF.

This rearrangement joins TRBV4-3 to TRBJ1-4; the TCRdb D gene call, TRBD1, has no DNA to confirm it. In germline, CDR1 is LGHNA, CDR2 YSLEER. This CDR3 is 18 amino acids long. The CDR3 protein is CASSQDGLGYRTNEKLFF.

This rearrangement joins TRBV6-5 to TRBJ2-3. CDR3 length: 11 residues. Looked up from germline, CDR1 is MNHEY and CDR2 is SVGAGI. The chain's CDR3 is CASRVADTQYF.

The gene calls are TRBV6-5 and TRBJ2-7. Germline CDR1 reads MNHEY; CDR2 reads SVGAGI. The length of the CDR3 is 14 residues. CDR3 residues: CASSYAAVNYEQYF.